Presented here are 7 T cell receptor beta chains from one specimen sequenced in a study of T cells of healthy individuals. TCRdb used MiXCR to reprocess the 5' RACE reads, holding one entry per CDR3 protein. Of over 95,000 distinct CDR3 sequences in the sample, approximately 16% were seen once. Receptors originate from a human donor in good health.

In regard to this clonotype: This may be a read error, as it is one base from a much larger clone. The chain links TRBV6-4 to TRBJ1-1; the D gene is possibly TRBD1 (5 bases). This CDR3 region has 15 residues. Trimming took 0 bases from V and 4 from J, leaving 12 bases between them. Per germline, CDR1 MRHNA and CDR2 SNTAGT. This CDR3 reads CASSDSIAGPTEAFF. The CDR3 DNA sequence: TGTGCCAGCAGTGACTCAATCGCGGGGCCCACTGAAGCTTTCTTT.

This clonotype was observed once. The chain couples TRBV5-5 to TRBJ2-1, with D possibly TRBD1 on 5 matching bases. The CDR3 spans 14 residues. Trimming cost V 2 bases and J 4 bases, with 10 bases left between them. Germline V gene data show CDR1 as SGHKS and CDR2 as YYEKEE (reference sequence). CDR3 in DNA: TGTGCCAGCAGCTTACAGGTGGGGTACAATGAGCAGTTCTTC. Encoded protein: CASSLQVGYNEQFF. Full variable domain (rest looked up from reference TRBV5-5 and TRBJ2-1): DAGVTQSPTHLIKTRGQQVTLRCSPISGHKSVSWYQQVLGQGPQFIFQYYEKEERGRGNFPDRFSARQFPNYSSELNVNALLLGDSALYLCASSLQVGYNEQFFGPGTRLTVL.

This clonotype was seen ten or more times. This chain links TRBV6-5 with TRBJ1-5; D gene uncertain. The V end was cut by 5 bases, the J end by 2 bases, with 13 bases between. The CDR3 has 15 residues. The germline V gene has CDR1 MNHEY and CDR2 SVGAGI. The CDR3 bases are TGTGCCAGCAGTCATGATACTTTCGGCAATCAGCCCCAGCATTTT. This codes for CASSHDTFGNQPQHF.

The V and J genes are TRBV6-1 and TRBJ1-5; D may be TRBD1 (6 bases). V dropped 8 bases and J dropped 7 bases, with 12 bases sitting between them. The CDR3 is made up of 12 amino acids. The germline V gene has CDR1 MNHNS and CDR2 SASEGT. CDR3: CASGQSLQPQHF. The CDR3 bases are TGTGCCAGCGGACAGAGCCTGCAGCCCCAGCATTTT.

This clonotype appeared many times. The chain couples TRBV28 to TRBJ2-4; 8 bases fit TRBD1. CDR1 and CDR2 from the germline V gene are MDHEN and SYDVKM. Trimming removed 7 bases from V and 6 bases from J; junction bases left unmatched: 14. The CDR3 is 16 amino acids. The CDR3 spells CASTYLTGGRGNIQYF. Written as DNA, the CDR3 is TGTGCCAGCACTTACCTTACAGGGGGTAGGGGAAACATTCAGTACTTC.

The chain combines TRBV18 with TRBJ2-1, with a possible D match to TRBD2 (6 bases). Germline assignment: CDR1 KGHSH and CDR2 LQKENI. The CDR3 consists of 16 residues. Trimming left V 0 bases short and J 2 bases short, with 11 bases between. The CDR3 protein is CASSPPAGPPYNEQFF. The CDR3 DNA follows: TGTGCCAGCTCACCACCGGCGGGGCCACCCTACAATGAGCAGTTCTTC. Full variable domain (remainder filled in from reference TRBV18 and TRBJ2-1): NAGVMQNPRHLVRRRGQEARLRCSPMKGHSHVYWYRQLPEEGLKFMVYLQKENIIDESGMPKERFSAEFPKEGPSILRIQQVVRGDSAAYFCASSPPAGPPYNEQFFGPGTRLTVL.

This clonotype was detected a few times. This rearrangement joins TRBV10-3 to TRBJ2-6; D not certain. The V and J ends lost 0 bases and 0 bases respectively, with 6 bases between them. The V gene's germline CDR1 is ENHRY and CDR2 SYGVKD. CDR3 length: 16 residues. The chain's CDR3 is CAISESSSSGANVLTF. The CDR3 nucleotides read TGTGCCATCAGTGAGTCGAGTAGCTCTGGGGCCAACGTCCTGACTTTC.